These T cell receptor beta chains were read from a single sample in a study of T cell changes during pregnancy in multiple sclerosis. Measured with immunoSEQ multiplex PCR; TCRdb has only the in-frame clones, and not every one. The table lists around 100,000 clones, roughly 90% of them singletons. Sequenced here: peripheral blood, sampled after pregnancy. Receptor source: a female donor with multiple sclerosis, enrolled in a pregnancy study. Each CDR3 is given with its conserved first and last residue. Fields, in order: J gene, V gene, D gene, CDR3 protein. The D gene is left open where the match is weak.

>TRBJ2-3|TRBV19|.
CASSDLWGGTTDTQYF
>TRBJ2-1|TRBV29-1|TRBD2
CSVEGLERDPNEQFF
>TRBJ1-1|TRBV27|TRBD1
CASSLRGQGAPLDGTEAFF
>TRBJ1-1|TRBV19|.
CASSMNRALDTEAFF
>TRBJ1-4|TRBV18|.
CASSQGANEKLFF
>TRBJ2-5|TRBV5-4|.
CASSPWGGGYSTQETQYF
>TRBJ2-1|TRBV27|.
CASSYYRDSYNEQFF
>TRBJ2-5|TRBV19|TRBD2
CASSMLVAGEGQETQYF
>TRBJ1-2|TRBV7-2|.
CASSIGQGGYTF
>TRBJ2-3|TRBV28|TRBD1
CASSTQGAGSTDTQYF
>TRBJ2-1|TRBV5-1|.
CASSFGGEQFF
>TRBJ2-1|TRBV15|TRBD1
CATSSAGGSYNEQFF
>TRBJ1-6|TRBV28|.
CASESSWEQGLSFASPLHF
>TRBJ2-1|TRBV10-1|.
CARMTPPWENEQFF
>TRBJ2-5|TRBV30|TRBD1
CAWRDDRGQETQYF
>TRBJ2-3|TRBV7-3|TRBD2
CASSSIAGDTDTQYF
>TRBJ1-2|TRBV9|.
CASSADSRVLANYGYTF
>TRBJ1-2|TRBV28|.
CASSLAARFHYGYTF
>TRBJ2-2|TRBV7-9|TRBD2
CASSPGLAGAIPNTGELFF
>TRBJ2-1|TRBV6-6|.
CASSSPGPGEQFF
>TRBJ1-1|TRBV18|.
CASSPSSWGAFF
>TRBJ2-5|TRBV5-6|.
CASSPGQLGQETQYF
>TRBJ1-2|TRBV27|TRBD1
CASSLEGAYGYTF
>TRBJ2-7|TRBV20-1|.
CSARGHYEQYF
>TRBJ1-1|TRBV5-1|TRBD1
CASSSGATGDMNTEAFF